This is a list of T cell receptor beta chains from one sample in a study of T cells in Graves' hyperthyroidism and ophthalmopathy. Using its own MiXCR run on the multiplex PCR reads, TCRdb lists one record per CDR3 protein. The sample comprises 330,000 or so distinct CDR3 sequences, 15% to 20% of which are singletons, and roughly 16% rests with the top ten. The specimen was blood. The receptors shown here come from a woman aged 40 to 55 with Graves' ophthalmopathy. Both conserved end residues are part of each CDR3. The D gene is left open where the match is weak. For some rows the clone size is stated as once, few or many, or as a class when expanded; others skip it.

abundance,d_gene,v_gene,j_gene,CDR3nt,CDR3aa
many,NA,TRBV7-2,TRBJ2-6,TGTGCCAGCAGCTTAATGGGCTCTGGGGCCAACGTCCTGACTTTC,CASSLMGSGANVLTF
NA,TRBD1,TRBV4-1,TRBJ1-2,TGCGCCAGCAGCCTCTTGGGACAGGAGGGCGGCGGCTACACCTTC,CASSLLGQEGGGYTF
many,NA,TRBV5-5,TRBJ2-2,TGTGCCAGCAGCTTACTTTTCATTACCGGGGAGCTGTTTTTT,CASSLLFITGELFF
NA,TRBD2,TRBV6-1,TRBJ2-5,TGTGCCAGCAGGGGAGCGGGAGCTAAGACCCAGTACTTC,CASRGAGAKTQYF
many,NA,TRBV27,TRBJ1-1,TGTGTCAGCAGTTCCCCTCCGGGGGGCGGGAGGAACACTGAAGCTTTCTTT,CVSSSPPGGGRNTEAFF
few,NA,TRBV6-2/TRBV6-3,TRBJ1-1,TGTGCCAGCAGTTACCGCCCGGGCCACACTGAAGCTTTCTTT,CASSYRPGHTEAFF
many,TRBD2,TRBV6-5,TRBJ2-7,TGTGCCAGCTATACGACTAGCGGGAGGGATGGCGAGTACGAGCAGTACTTC,CASYTTSGRDGEYEQYF
NA,NA,TRBV6-9,TRBJ2-1,TGTGCCAGCAGCTCGAACCCTACTATCGGGAGCTCCTACGAGCAGTTCTTC,CASSSNPTIGSSYEQFF
many,NA,TRBV20-1,TRBJ2-5,TGCAGTGCTAGAGATGTACAGGGGCGGGGGGAGACCCAGTACTTC,CSARDVQGRGETQYF
many,NA,TRBV20-1,TRBJ1-5,TGCAGTGCTAGACAAGGGGCGGGGGATCAGCCCCAGCATTTT,CSARQGAGDQPQHF
many,NA,TRBV30,TRBJ1-2,TGTGCCTGGAGTCCTACGGGGGCCTATGGCTACACCTTC,CAWSPTGAYGYTF
many,NA,TRBV7-9,TRBJ1-3,TGTGCCAGCAGCTTATCGGCGTCTGGAAACACCATATATTTT,CASSLSASGNTIYF
many,NA,TRBV12-3/TRBV12-4,TRBJ1-3,TGTGCCAGCAAGACACAGGGTGCTGGAAACACCATATATTTT,CASKTQGAGNTIYF
few,TRBD1,TRBV11-2,TRBJ1-2,TGTGCCAGCAGCTTAGATGGGTCAGGGGGACGTGGCTACACCTTC,CASSLDGSGGRGYTF
NA,TRBD1,TRBV30,TRBJ2-7,TGTGCCTGGAGGGGTGGAACCGGGACAGGGGGAACAACCTACGAGCAGTACTTC,CAWRGGTGTGGTTYEQYF
NA,TRBD2,TRBV6-1,TRBJ2-1,TGTGCCAGCGTAGTCGGACCGGGACTAGTTGATGAGCAGTTCTTC,CASVVGPGLVDEQFF
many,TRBD2,TRBV20-1,TRBJ2-5,TGCAGTGCTAGTCAGGGAGGGGAGACCCAGTACTTC,CSASQGGETQYF
many,TRBD1,TRBV5-4,TRBJ2-7,TGTGCCAGCAGCTTGGGAGCCGGGACAGGGGCCTACGAGCAGTACTTC,CASSLGAGTGAYEQYF
few,NA,TRBV6-1,TRBJ2-4,TGTGCCAGCACCGAAGGCCGGCTACCTCAGTACTTC,CASTEGRLPQYF
NA,NA,TRBV2,TRBJ2-7,TGTGCCAGCAGGGGAGAACACTACGAGCAGTACTTC,CASRGEHYEQYF
many,NA,TRBV7-6,TRBJ2-6,TGTGCCAGCAAAGACTGGGGGTCTGGGGCCAACGTCCTGACTTTC,CASKDWGSGANVLTF
many,TRBD2,TRBV29-1,TRBJ2-7,TGCAGCGGTTCCTATCGGGGGGGCTACGAGCAGTACTTC,CSGSYRGGYEQYF
many,TRBD2,TRBV28,TRBJ2-5,TGTGCCAGCAGTCCCAGGGAACTAGCGATGGCGGAGAAAGAGACCCAGTACTTC,CASSPRELAMAEKETQYF
NA,TRBD2,TRBV6-1,TRBJ2-7,TGTGCCAGCAGTCTCCGGACTAGCGGCAATAACGAGCAGTACTTC,CASSLRTSGNNEQYF
many,NA,TRBV19,TRBJ1-2,TGTGCCAGTAGTACAACCAAACAGGGTGACTATGGCTACACCTTC,CASSTTKQGDYGYTF